This TCR beta chain was identified during a study of T cell responses to AZD1222 COVID-19 vaccine. Study conclusions and caveats: Most donors were white British and more were female, and clonal diversity was possibly underestimated.

As for this clone: The antigen is not known. The sample has other DNA sequences that encode this CDR3 too.

Profiling relied on immunoSEQ multiplex PCR, and the TCRdb table lists in-frame clones only, not all of them. This repertoire shows 200,000 to 300,000 clones, over 90% found once; its top ten account for 0.5% to 0.65%. The V gene's germline CDR1 is SGHTA and CDR2 FQGNSA. The V gene lost 5 bases and the J gene lost 0 bases, with 5 bases spanning the gap. The CDR3 covers 13 residues. This TCR was sampled from an adult in good health. The material was peripheral blood, obtained on day 0 of AZD1222 vaccination. The rearrangement joins TRBV7-2 to TRBJ2-1; D not certain. CDR3 nucleotide sequence: TGTGCCAGCAGCCCCCCCTCCTACAATGAGCAGTTCTTC. It yields the protein CASSPPSYNEQFF.